The 24 T cell receptor beta chains reported below all come from one sample, sequenced in a study of blood T cell repertoires in COVID-19. Repertoires were generated with immunoSEQ multiplex PCR, while TCRdb's copy carries only in-frame clones and drops some. This table has hundreds of thousands of clones, approximately 84% appearing once. The sequenced sample consisted of PBMCs or T cells enriched from blood (not recorded which). These receptors were collected from a man younger than 40 who had recovered from COVID-19.

V usage is TRBV7-2 and J usage is TRBJ1-4; D may be TRBD1 (5 bases). Trimming pared 5 bases from V and 10 bases from J, leaving 11 bases between. The CDR3 spans 12 residues. Per the germline V gene, CDR1 is SGHTA and CDR2 is FQGNSA. The CDR3 sequence is CASSDSGRKLFF. Here the CDR3 DNA reads TGTGCCAGCAGCGACTCAGGGCGAAAACTGTTTTTT.

This chain joins TRBV18 and TRBJ1-1; 7 bases fit TRBD1. CDR1 and CDR2 (germline): KGHSH, LQKENI. The CDR3 runs 18 residues. V gave up 0 bases and J gave up 6 bases; unmatched junction bases: 16. For the CDR3, the DNA is TGTGCCAGCTCACCACCGAGTAGGCCTAGACAGGGTGTTTCTGAAGCTTTCTTT. It specifies CASSPPSRPRQGVSEAFF.

The DNA for the CDR3 is TGTGCCAGCAGCTCCAACAGGGGAAGCTCCTATAATTCACCCCTCCACTTT. Translation: CASSSNRGSSYNSPLHF. This chain connects TRBV5-4 to TRBJ1-6, with TRBD1 matching over 7 bases. The CDR3 totals 17 residues. V gave up 3 bases and J gave up 0 bases; unmatched junction bases: 6. Germline lookup yields CDR1 SGHNT and CDR2 YYREEE (reference sequence).

The chain combines TRBV28 with TRBJ2-7; 12 bases match TRBD2. The CDR3 has 18 residues. CDR1 is MDHEN, CDR2 SYDVKM, per germline. V was pared by 5 bases and J by 2 bases, with 13 bases of the junction left unmatched. The CDR3 coding sequence is TGTGCCAGCAGTCTCATACCCGAAGCTAGCGGGGGGGCCTACGAGCAGTACTTC. Protein product: CASSLIPEASGGAYEQYF.

This clone turned up a few times. The chain recombines TRBV4-2 with TRBJ1-3, with 10 bases fitting TRBD1. Trimming took 4 bases from V and 7 from J; bases not matched to a gene: 16. Germline V gene lookup returns CDR1 LGHNA and CDR2 YNFKEQ. The CDR3 has 18 amino acids. The DNA of the CDR3 is TGTGCCAGCAGCCCAGCTTGGGTAGGGACAGGGGCGGGTAACACCATATATTTT. Protein product: CASSPAWVGTGAGNTIYF.

The chain joins TRBV11-2 to TRBJ2-5; TRBD2 is a possible D gene (6 bases). Germline CDR1 is SGHAT and CDR2 is FQNNGV. This CDR3 comprises 18 residues. The V and J ends lost 5 bases and 5 bases respectively, with 27 bases between them. The CDR3 DNA reads TGTGCCAGCAGCCATCCCCTGGGCGTGGGCGGGGTAAGCGAGACCCAGTACTTC. Encoded protein: CASSHPLGVGGVSETQYF.

V usage is TRBV7-9 and J usage is TRBJ2-7, with D possibly matching TRBD1 (6 bases). The CDR3 contains 15 residues. The V end lost 3 bases, the J end lost 2 bases, and 14 bases lay between the germline ends. Germline CDR1 reads SEHNR; CDR2 reads FQNEAQ (reference sequence). CDR3 nucleotides: TGTGCCAGCAGCTTGGCAGACAGGTCAGCCTACGAGCAGTACTTC. Translation gives CASSLADRSAYEQYF.

The chain couples TRBV19 to TRBJ1-2, with D possibly TRBD1 on 5 matching bases. CDR3 length equals 13 residues. Per germline, CDR1 LNHDA and CDR2 SQIVND (reference sequence). Trimming pared 4 bases from V and 4 bases from J, leaving 10 bases between. This CDR3 is CASSRQIPYGYTF. CDR3 sequence (DNA): TGTGCCAGTAGTAGACAGATCCCCTATGGCTACACCTTC.

The chain joins TRBV27 to TRBJ1-2; 7 bases line up with TRBD1. CDR3 length equals 16 residues. The V gene end was trimmed by 5 bases and the J gene end by 6 bases; junction bases not matched to a gene: 15. CDR1 and CDR2 from the germline V gene are MNHEY and SMNVEV (reference sequence). The CDR3 DNA reads TGTGCCAGCAGTACGACTGAACTGACAGGGACAGATGGCTACACCTTC. Its protein is CASSTTELTGTDGYTF.

The chain links TRBV7-2 to TRBJ2-2; D not resolved. V dropped 3 bases and J dropped 6 bases, with 8 bases sitting between them. The CDR3 has 13 residues. From germline, CDR1 is SGHTA and CDR2 FQGNSA. The CDR3 is CASSFGYSGELFF. DNA for the CDR3: TGTGCCAGCAGCTTCGGGTATTCCGGGGAGCTGTTTTTT.

This clone was seen only once. The chain is built from TRBV23-1 and TRBJ1-1; D gene ambiguous. TRBV23-1 is flagged as an ORF with uncertain function. The CDR3 covers 12 residues. V lost 9 bases to trimming and J lost 5 bases, with 13 bases between them. CDR3 nucleotide sequence: TGCGCCAGGCGCGGGAGGAGGACTGAAGCTTTCTTT. It yields the protein CARRGRRTEAFF.

J is TRBJ2-5 and V is TRBV4-1; no reliable D call. Looked up from germline, CDR1 is MGHRA and CDR2 is YSYEKL. This CDR3 is built from 13 residues. V lost 5 bases and J lost 0, with 7 bases in between. The CDR3 spells CASSGTDQETQYF. As DNA, the CDR3 is TGCGCCAGCAGCGGCACAGACCAAGAGACCCAGTACTTC.

The V and J genes are TRBV7-2 and TRBJ1-1, with 11 bases aligning to TRBD1. From germline, CDR1 is SGHTA and CDR2 FQGNSA. The V segment lost 5 bases and the J segment 8 bases; nucleotides outside the gene matches: 7. This CDR3 is built from 14 residues. Here the CDR3 DNA reads TGTGCCAGCAGCGAACGGACAGGGGGCCTAGAAGCTTTCTTT. Its protein product is CASSERTGGLEAFF.

The sample holds a few counts of this clone. The chain couples TRBV14 to TRBJ1-3; TRBD1 is a possible D gene (5 bases). This CDR3 spans 16 amino acids. Germline V gene lookup returns CDR1 SGHDN and CDR2 FVKESK. The V and J ends lost 4 bases and 0 bases respectively, with 13 bases between them. The CDR3 sequence: CASSRERGFSGNTIYF. CDR3 bases: TGTGCCAGCAGCCGGGAAAGGGGATTCTCTGGAAACACCATATATTTT.

V gene TRBV18 combines with J gene TRBJ1-1, with D maybe TRBD1 (5 bases). V was trimmed by 2 bases and J by 3 bases, leaving 13 bases between them. The germline CDR1 and CDR2 sequences are KGHSH and LQKENI. The CDR3 runs 15 residues. This CDR3 reads CASSPRPREDTEAFF. CDR3 bases: TGTGCCAGCTCACCAAGGCCCAGGGAGGACACTGAAGCTTTCTTT.

The rearrangement links TRBV13 to TRBJ1-3; D uncertain. Trimming removed 1 base from V and 0 bases from J, with 7 bases in between. There are 15 residues in the CDR3. Germline CDR1 is PRHDT and CDR2 is FYEKMQ (reference sequence). The CDR3 DNA sequence: TGTGCCAGCAGCTTAGTCCCGGGCTCTGGAAACACCATATATTTT. Translation: CASSLVPGSGNTIYF.

The CDR3 DNA reads TGCGCCAGCAGCGCGGACAGAGGGGACCCGAGCTCCTACGAGCAGTACTTC. Translating it yields CASSADRGDPSSYEQYF. The rearrangement joins TRBV5-1 to TRBJ2-7; D perhaps matches TRBD1 (6 bases). Germline loops: CDR1 SGHRS, CDR2 YFSETQ. V was trimmed by 4 bases and J by 0 bases, leaving 20 bases between them. This CDR3 is 17 amino acids long. The variable domain in full, with the rest retrieved from reference TRBV5-1 and TRBJ2-7, is KAGVTQTPRYLIKTRGQQVTLSCSPISGHRSVSWYQQTPGQGLQFLFEYFSETQRNKGNFPGRFSGRQFSNSRSEMNVSTLELGDSALYLCASSADRGDPSSYEQYFGPGTRLTVT.

The chain carries TRBV28 and TRBJ2-7, with 9 bases lining up with TRBD2. The CDR3 length is 14 residues. J was trimmed by 2 bases and V by 7 bases; bases with no gene match: 6. The V gene's germline CDR1 is MDHEN and CDR2 SYDVKM. Here the CDR3 DNA reads TGTGCCAGCATTAGCGGGGGCGAGACCTACGAGCAGTACTTC. Translation gives CASISGGETYEQYF.

The gene calls are TRBV7-9 and TRBJ1-4, with D unclear. Germline V gene data show CDR1 as SEHNR and CDR2 as FQNEAQ (reference sequence). The V and J ends lost 5 bases and 8 bases respectively, with 9 bases between them. CDR3 length: 12 amino acids. The CDR3 here is CASSPHREKLFF. The CDR3 DNA reads as TGTGCCAGCAGCCCCCATCGGGAAAAACTGTTTTTT.

The rearrangement joins TRBV25-1 to TRBJ1-5; D ambiguous. V lost 5 bases and J lost 2, with 19 bases in between. Germline V gives CDR1 MGHDK, CDR2 SYGVNS. The CDR3 covers 17 residues. This CDR3 is CASSPPGGGGGNQPQHF. The CDR3 DNA reads as TGTGCCAGCAGTCCACCTGGCGGTGGAGGAGGCAATCAGCCCCAGCATTTT.

The genes are TRBV6-5 and TRBJ1-5, with 12 positions matching TRBD1. The germline CDR1 and CDR2 sequences are MNHEY and SVGAGI. The length of the CDR3 is 13 residues. With 8 bases clipped from V and 7 bases from J, the junction kept 3 bases outside the gene matches. CDR3 nucleotides: TGTGCCAGCCTGGGACAGGGGGCACAGCCCCAGCATTTT. Translation gives CASLGQGAQPQHF.

The chain couples TRBV7-9 to TRBJ1-2; TRBD1 matches 7 bases. The CDR3 totals 14 residues. J lost 8 bases, V lost 4 bases, and 10 bases had no gene match. The germline V gene has CDR1 SEHNR and CDR2 FQNEAQ (reference sequence). The CDR3 is CASSSPGGSEGYTF. CDR3 DNA: TGTGCCAGCAGCTCCCCAGGGGGGTCTGAAGGCTACACCTTC.

The genes are TRBV6-5 and TRBJ2-5, with TRBD2 as a possible D gene (5 bases). This CDR3 spans 14 amino acids. Trimming shortened V by 0 bases and J by 0 bases, and 5 bases separated the two germline ends. CDR1 is MNHEY, CDR2 SVGAGI, per germline. CDR3 residues: CASSYSTNQETQYF. Here the CDR3 DNA reads TGTGCCAGCAGTTACTCGACTAACCAAGAGACCCAGTACTTC.

DNA of the CDR3: TGTGCCATCAGTGAGACCGGAGACAGCTCGTATCAGCCCCAGCATTTT. Translating gives CAISETGDSSYQPQHF. V is TRBV10-3 and J is TRBJ1-5; D may be TRBD1 (5 bases). Germline values: CDR1 ENHRY, CDR2 SYGVKD. The V gene lost 2 bases and the J gene lost 5 bases, with 16 bases spanning the gap. The CDR3 is 16 residues long.